This T cell receptor (beta chain) comes out of a study of blood T cells in healthy people across ages. This CDR3 has 15 amino acids. The germline V gene has CDR1 MDHEN and CDR2 SYDVKM. V was pared by 3 bases and J by 7 bases, with 7 bases of the junction left unmatched. There are a few counts of this clonotype. As yet, its antigen is unknown. Whole-study findings and limits: The unknown donor CMV status may have confounded expanded clonotype changes. Naive T cell percentage strongly correlated with TCR beta diversity.

The authors ran a second PCR of roughly 6 to 12 cycles using a sample-barcoded 5' primer and a J-beta primer mix. Each cDNA molecule was tagged by a template-switch adaptor with 12 random nucleotides. No fewer than 2.5 million CDR3-containing paired-end reads came from each sample. One entry per CDR3 protein, called by TCRdb with MiXCR from the 5' RACE reads. This table has 700,000 to 900,000 distinct CDR3 sequences, roughly 50% appearing once. The receptor was derived from a man older than 75 in good health. The chain recombines TRBV28 with TRBJ2-1; 9 positions match TRBD1. Input material: blood. The CDR3 spells CASSFPGTGSNEQFF. The CDR3, as DNA: TGTGCCAGCAGTTTTCCCGGGACAGGGAGTAATGAGCAGTTCTTC. The full variable domain, rest sourced from reference TRBV28 and TRBJ2-1, is DVKVTQSSRYLVKRTGEKVFLECVQDMDHENMFWYRQDPGLGLRLIYFSYDVKMKEKGDIPEGYSVSREKKERFSLILESASTNQTSMYLCASSFPGTGSNEQFFGPGTRLTVL.